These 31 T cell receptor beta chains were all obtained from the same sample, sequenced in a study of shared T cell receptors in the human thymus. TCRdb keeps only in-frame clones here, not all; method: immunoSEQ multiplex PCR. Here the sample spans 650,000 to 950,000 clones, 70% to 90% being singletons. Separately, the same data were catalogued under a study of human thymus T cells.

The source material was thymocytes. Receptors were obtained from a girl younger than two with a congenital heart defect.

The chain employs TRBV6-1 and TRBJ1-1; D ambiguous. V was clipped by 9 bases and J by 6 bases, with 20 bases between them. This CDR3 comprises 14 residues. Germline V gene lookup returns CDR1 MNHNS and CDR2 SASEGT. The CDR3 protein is CARNPGKGQAEAFF. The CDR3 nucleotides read TGTGCCAGGAATCCCGGGAAGGGCCAGGCTGAAGCTTTCTTT.

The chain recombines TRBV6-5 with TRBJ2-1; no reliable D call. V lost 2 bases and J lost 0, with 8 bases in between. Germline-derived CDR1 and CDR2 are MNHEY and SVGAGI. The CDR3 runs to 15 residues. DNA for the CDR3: TGTGCCAGCAGTTACAGCCCGAGCTCCTACAATGAGCAGTTCTTC. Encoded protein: CASSYSPSSYNEQFF.

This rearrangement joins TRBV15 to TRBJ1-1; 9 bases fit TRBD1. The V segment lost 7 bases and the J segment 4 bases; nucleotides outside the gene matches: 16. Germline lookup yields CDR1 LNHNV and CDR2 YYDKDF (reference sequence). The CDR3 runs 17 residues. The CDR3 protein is CATIRDATGGVGTEAFF. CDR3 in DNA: TGTGCCACCATAAGGGATGCTACAGGGGGCGTAGGCACTGAAGCTTTCTTT.

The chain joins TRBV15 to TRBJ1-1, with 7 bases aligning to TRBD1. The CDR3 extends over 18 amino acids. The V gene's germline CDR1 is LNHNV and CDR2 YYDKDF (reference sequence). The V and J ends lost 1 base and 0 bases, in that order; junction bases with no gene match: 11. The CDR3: CATSRGTKGGPMNTEAFF. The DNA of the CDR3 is TGTGCCACCAGCAGAGGGACGAAAGGGGGCCCAATGAACACTGAAGCTTTCTTT.

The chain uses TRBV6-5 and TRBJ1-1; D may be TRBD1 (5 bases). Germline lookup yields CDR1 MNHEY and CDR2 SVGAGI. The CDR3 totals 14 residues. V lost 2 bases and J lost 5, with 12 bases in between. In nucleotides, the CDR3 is TGTGCCAGCAGTTACGTGACGGGGGAGACTGAAGCTTTCTTT. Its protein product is CASSYVTGETEAFF.

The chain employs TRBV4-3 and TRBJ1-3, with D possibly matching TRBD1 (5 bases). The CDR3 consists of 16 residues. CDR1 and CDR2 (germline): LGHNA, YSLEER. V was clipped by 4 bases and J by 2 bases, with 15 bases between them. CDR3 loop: CASSPGGRGAGNTIYF. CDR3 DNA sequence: TGCGCCAGCAGCCCTGGGGGACGGGGGGCTGGAAACACCATATATTTT.

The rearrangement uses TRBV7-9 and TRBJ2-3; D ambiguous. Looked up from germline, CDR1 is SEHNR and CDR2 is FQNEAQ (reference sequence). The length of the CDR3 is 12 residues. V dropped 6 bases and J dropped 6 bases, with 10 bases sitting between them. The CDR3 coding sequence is TGTGCCAGCAGTGAGGATCGGGATACGCAGTATTTT. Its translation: CASSEDRDTQYF. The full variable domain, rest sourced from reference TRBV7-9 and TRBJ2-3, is DTGVSQNPRHKITKRGQNVTFRCDPISEHNRLYWYRQTLGQGPEFLTYFQNEAQLEKSRLLSDRFSAERPKGSFSTLEIQRTEQGDSAMYLCASSEDRDTQYFGPGTRLTVL.

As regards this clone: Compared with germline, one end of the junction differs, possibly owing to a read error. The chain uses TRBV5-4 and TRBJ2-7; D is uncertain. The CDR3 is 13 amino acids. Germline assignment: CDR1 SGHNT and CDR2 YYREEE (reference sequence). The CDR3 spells CASSLAQSFEQYF. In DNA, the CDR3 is TGTGCCAGCAGCTTGGCTCAGTCCTTCGAGCAGTACTTC.

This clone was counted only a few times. CDR3 in DNA: TGTGCCAGCAGTGAACTTCGTGTCAGTACTAACTATGGCTACACCTTC. Translation gives CASSELRVSTNYGYTF. V is TRBV2 and J is TRBJ1-2; D is uncertain. CDR1 SNHLY and CDR2 FYNNEI come from the germline V gene. The V and J ends lost 2 bases and 0 bases respectively, with 13 bases between them. There are 16 residues in the CDR3.

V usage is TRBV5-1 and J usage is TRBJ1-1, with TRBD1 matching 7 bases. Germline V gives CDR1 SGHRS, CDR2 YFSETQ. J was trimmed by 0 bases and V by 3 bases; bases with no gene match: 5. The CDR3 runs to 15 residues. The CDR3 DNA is TGCGCCAGCAGCTATAGGACAGGAGTGAACACTGAAGCTTTCTTT. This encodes CASSYRTGVNTEAFF.

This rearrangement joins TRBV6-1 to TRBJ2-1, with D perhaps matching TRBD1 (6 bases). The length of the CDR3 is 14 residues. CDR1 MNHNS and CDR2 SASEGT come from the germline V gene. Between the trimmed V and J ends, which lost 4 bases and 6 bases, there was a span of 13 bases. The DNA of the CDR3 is TGTGCCAGCAGTGGGCAGGGGATCCTCAATGAGCAGTTCTTC. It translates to CASSGQGILNEQFF.

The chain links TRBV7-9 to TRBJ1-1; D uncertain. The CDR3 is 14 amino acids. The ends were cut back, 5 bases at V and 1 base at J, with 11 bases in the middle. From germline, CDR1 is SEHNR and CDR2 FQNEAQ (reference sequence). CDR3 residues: CASSPQTGNTEAFF. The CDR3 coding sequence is TGTGCCAGCAGCCCCCAGACGGGGAACACTGAAGCTTTCTTT.

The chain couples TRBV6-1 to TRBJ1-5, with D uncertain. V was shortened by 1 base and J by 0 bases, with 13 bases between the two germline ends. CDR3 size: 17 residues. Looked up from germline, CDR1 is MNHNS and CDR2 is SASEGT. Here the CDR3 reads CASSEVHRLYSNQPQHF. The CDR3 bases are TGTGCCAGCAGTGAAGTGCACCGACTTTATAGCAATCAGCCCCAGCATTTT.

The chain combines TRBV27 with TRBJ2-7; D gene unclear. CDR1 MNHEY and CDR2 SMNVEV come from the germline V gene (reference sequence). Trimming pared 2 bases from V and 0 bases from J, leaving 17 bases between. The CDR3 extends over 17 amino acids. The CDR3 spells CASSLTVYGGSSYEQYF. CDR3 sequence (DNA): TGTGCCAGCAGTTTAACTGTATATGGCGGCAGCTCCTACGAGCAGTACTTC.

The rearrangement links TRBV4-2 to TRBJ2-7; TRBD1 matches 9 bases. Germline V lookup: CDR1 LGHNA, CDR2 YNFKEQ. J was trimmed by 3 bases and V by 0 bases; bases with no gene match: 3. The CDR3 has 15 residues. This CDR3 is CASSQERDRDYEQYF. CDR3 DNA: TGTGCCAGCAGCCAAGAGAGGGACAGGGACTACGAGCAGTACTTC.

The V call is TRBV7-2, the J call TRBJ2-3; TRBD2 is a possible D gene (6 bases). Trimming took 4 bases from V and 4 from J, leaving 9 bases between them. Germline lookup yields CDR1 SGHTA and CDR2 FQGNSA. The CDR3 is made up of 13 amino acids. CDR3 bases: TGTGCCAGCAGCTACGGGAGCCCAGATACGCAGTATTTT. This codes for CASSYGSPDTQYF. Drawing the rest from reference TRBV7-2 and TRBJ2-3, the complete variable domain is GAGVSQSPSNKVTEKGKDVELRCDPISGHTALYWYRQSLGQGLEFLIYFQGNSAPDKSGLPSDRFSAERTGGSVSTLTIQRTQQEDSAVYLCASSYGSPDTQYFGPGTRLTVL.

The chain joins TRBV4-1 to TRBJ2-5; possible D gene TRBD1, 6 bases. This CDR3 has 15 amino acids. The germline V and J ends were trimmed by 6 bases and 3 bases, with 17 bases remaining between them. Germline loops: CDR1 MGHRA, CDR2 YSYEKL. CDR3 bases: TGCGCCAGCAGTCCCCTCGGGACAAGAAAAGAGACCCAGTACTTC. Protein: CASSPLGTRKETQYF.

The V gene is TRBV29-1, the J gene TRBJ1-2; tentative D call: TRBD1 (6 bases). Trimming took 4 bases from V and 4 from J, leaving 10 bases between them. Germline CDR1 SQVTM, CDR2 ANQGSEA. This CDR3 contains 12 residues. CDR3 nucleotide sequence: TGCAGCGTTGCGACAGGCCCCTATGGCTACACCTTC. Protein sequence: CSVATGPYGYTF.

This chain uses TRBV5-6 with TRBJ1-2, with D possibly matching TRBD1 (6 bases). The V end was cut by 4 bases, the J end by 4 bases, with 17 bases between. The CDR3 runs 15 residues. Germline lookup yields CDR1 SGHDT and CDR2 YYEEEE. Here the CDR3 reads CASSIHHRVGYGYTF. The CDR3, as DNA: TGTGCCAGCAGCATACACCACAGGGTTGGCTATGGCTACACCTTC.

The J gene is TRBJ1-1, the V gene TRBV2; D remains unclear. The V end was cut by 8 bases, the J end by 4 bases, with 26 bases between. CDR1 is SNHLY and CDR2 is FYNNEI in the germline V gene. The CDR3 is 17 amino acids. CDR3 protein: CASGGLGYKADPTEAFF. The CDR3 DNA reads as TGTGCCAGCGGAGGCCTGGGCTACAAGGCAGATCCCACTGAAGCTTTCTTT.

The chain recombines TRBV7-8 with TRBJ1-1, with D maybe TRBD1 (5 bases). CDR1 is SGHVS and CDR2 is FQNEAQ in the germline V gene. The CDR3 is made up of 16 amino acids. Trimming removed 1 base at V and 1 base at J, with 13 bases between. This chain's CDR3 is CASSLGAGQTNTEAFF. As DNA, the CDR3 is TGTGCCAGCAGCTTAGGTGCGGGGCAGACGAACACTGAAGCTTTCTTT.

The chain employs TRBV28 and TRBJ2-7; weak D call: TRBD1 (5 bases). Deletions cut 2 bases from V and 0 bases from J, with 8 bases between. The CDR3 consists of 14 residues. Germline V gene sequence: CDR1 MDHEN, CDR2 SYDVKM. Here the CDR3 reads CASSLGALSYEQYF. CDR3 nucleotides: TGTGCCAGCAGTTTAGGGGCCCTCTCCTACGAGCAGTACTTC.

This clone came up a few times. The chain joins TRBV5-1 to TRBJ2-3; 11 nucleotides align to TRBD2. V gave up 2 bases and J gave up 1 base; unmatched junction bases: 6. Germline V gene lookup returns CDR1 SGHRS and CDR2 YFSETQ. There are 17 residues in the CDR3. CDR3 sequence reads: CASSFLPSGGRTDTQYF. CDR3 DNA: TGCGCCAGCAGCTTTTTGCCTAGCGGGGGGCGCACAGATACGCAGTATTTT.

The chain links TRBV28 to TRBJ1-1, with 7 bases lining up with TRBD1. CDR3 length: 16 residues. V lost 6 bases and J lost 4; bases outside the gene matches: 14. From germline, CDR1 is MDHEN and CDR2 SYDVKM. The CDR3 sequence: CASSYTTGINFTEAFF. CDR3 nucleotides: TGTGCCAGCAGCTATACGACAGGGATTAACTTCACTGAAGCTTTCTTT.

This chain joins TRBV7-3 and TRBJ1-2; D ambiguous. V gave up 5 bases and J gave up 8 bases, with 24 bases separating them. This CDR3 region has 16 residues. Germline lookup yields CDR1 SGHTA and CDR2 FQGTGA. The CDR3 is CASSPTPSARRVGYTF. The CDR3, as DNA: TGTGCCAGCAGCCCTACCCCTAGTGCCCGGCGGGTCGGCTACACCTTC.

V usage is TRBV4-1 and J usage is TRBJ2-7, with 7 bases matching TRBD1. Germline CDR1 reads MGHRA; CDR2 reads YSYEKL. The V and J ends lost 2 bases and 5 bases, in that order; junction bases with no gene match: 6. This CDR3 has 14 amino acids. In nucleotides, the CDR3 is TGCGCCAGCAGCCAAAAAGACAGGGACCACGAGCAGTACTTC. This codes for CASSQKDRDHEQYF.

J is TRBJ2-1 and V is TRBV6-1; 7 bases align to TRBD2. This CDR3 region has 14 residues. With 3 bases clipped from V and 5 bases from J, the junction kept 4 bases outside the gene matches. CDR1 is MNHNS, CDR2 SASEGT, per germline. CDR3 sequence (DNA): TGTGCCAGCAGTGATCGGGGGGAAGACAATGAGCAGTTCTTC. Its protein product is CASSDRGEDNEQFF.

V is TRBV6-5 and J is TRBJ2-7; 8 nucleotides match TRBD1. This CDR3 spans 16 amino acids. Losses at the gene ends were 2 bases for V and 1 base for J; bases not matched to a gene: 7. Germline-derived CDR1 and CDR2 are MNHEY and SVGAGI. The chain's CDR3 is CASSYGTDRGSYEQYF. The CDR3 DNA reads TGTGCCAGCAGTTACGGCACCGACAGGGGTTCCTACGAGCAGTACTTC.

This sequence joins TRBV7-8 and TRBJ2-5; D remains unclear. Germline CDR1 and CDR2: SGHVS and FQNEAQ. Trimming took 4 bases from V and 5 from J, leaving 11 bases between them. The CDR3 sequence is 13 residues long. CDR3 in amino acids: CASSSTYGETQYF. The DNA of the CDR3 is TGTGCCAGCAGCTCCACCTACGGGGAGACCCAGTACTTC.

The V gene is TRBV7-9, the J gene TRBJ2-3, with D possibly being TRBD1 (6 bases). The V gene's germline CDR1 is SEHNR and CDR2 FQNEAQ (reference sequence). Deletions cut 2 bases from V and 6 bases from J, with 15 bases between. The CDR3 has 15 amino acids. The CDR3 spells CASSLMSGAVDTQYF. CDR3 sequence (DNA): TGTGCCAGCAGCTTAATGTCAGGGGCGGTGGATACGCAGTATTTT.

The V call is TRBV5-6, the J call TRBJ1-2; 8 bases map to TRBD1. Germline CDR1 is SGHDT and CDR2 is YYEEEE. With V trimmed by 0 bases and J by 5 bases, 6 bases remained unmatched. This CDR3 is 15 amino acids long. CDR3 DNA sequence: TGTGCCAGCAGCTTGGAAGAGACAGGGGTTTATGGCTACACCTTC. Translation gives CASSLEETGVYGYTF.